Listed below are T cell receptor beta chains from one sample, sequenced in a study of T cell responses to AZD1222 COVID-19 vaccine. Sequencing used immunoSEQ multiplex PCR; TCRdb keeps in-frame clones, though not all of them. The sample carries 85,000 to 95,000 clones, approximately 91% recorded once. This sample comprised peripheral blood, obtained 28 days after the second AZD1222 dose. The receptor source for this set is an adult who received the AZD1222 COVID-19 vaccine. The CDR3 runs from the conserved cysteine through the conserved F or W. D genes are given only for firm matches. Not every row has a clone size; where given, it reads once, few, many or a size class.

d_gene	v_gene	abundance	j_gene	CDR3nt	CDR3aa
-	TRBV28	-	TRBJ1-2	TGTGCCAGCAGTTTAGGCGGACAGAACTATGGCTACACCTTC	CASSLGGQNYGYTF
TRBD2	TRBV4-1	few	TRBJ2-7	TGCGCCAGCAGCCCGAAGCGGGAGACCTACGAGCAGTACTTC	CASSPKRETYEQYF
-	TRBV14	-	TRBJ1-1	TGTGCCAGCAGCCAAGGAATCCTGACTGAAGCTTTCTTT	CASSQGILTEAFF
TRBD2	TRBV6-4	few	TRBJ2-3	TGTGCCAGCAGTGATAGCGGGGGGGCCACAGATACGCAGTATTTT	CASSDSGGATDTQYF
TRBD2	TRBV19	-	TRBJ2-2	TGTGCCAGTAGGATACTAGCGGGGTATTTAGGGGCGAACACCGGGGAGCTGTTTTTT	CASRILAGYLGANTGELFF
-	TRBV4-1	-	TRBJ2-2	TGCGCCAGCAGCCTCAAGGTGAACACCGGGGAGCTGTTTTTT	CASSLKVNTGELFF
TRBD1	TRBV3-1/TRBV3-2	-	TRBJ1-6	TGTGCCAGCAGCCTCAGGGACAGGGGATTGGCTTCACCCCTCCACTTT	CASSLRDRGLASPLHF
-	TRBV18	-	TRBJ2-7	TGTGCCAGCTCACAAAATCCCTACGAGCAGTACTTC	CASSQNPYEQYF
-	TRBV21-1	-	TRBJ1-5	TGTGCCAGCAGCACCCACTACAGGGACAGGGGTCACGATCAGCCCCAGCATTTT	CASSTHYRDRGHDQPQHF
-	TRBV5-1	-	TRBJ2-3	TGCGCCAGCAGCTTCGAGAGGCGAGATACGCAGTATTTT	CASSFERRDTQYF
TRBD1	TRBV9	-	TRBJ1-2	TGTGCCAGCAGCCTCGACTACCGACAGGGCCCCAATCCTAACTATGGCTACACCTTC	CASSLDYRQGPNPNYGYTF
-	TRBV2	-	TRBJ1-1	TGTGCCAGCAGTCTTTCACAGGGAACTGAAGCTTTCTTT	CASSLSQGTEAFF
-	TRBV7-2	-	TRBJ2-7	TGTGCCAGCAGATTGAGCGGGCTGAGCTCCTACGAGCAGTACTTC	CASRLSGLSSYEQYF
-	TRBV9	-	TRBJ1-1	TGTGCCAGCAGCCCTGGAGGAGGTATGAACACTGAAGCTTTCTTT	CASSPGGGMNTEAFF
TRBD2	TRBV9	-	TRBJ2-3	TGTGCCAGCAGCCCCGGGGGGTTAGCGACAGATACGCAGTATTTT	CASSPGGLATDTQYF
-	TRBV19	-	TRBJ2-1	TGTGCCAGTACCTCCACAGTGAGCTCCTACAATGAGCAGTTCTTC	CASTSTVSSYNEQFF
TRBD1	TRBV2	-	TRBJ1-4	TGTGCCAGCAGAAGACAGGGGGTTGAAAAACTGTTTTTT	CASRRQGVEKLFF
-	TRBV5-1	-	TRBJ1-1	TGCGCCAGCGGTGAACAACAGAACACTGAAGCTTTCTTT	CASGEQQNTEAFF
TRBD1	TRBV5-6	once	TRBJ1-2	TGTGCCAGCAGCTTGGACAGGGGCTATGGCTACACCTTC	CASSLDRGYGYTF
-	TRBV14	-	TRBJ2-7	TGTGCCAGCAGCCAAGATACGGCAGGCCCCGGGCAGTACTTC	CASSQDTAGPGQYF
-	TRBV6-5	-	TRBJ2-2	TGTGCCAGCAGCCAGTGGACCGGGGAGCTGTTTTTT	CASSQWTGELFF
-	TRBV7-9	-	TRBJ2-6	TGTGCCAGCAGCGTGGTTGTCGGGGCTGCCAACGTCCTGACTTTC	CASSVVVGAANVLTF
-	TRBV12-5	-	TRBJ2-1	TGTGCTAGTGGTTTCGTCAGGTACAATGAGCAGTTCTTC	CASGFVRYNEQFF
TRBD1	TRBV7-9	-	TRBJ1-4	TGTGCCAGCAGCGCGTACAGGGGCTCGGGTAGGACTAATGAAAAACTGTTTTTT	CASSAYRGSGRTNEKLFF
-	TRBV3-1/TRBV3-2	-	TRBJ1-2	TGTGCCAGCAGCAACGGGGATTTACGAGGCTATGGCTACACCTTC	CASSNGDLRGYGYTF
-	TRBV6-1	-	TRBJ2-1	TGTGCCAGCAGTGAAGCTTGGGGGCAGAGCTCCTACAATGAGCAGTTCTTC	CASSEAWGQSSYNEQFF
-	TRBV5-3	-	TRBJ1-5	TGTGCCAGAAGCTTTTGGCTCCCCCAGGCGAGCAATCAGCCCCAGCATTTT	CARSFWLPQASNQPQHF
-	TRBV5-8	-	TRBJ1-2	TGTGCCAGCAGCTTGAACGAAAGGTCCCCCTTCTATGGCTACACCTTC	CASSLNERSPFYGYTF
-	TRBV5-4	-	TRBJ1-2	TGTGCCAGCAGCTTGGACCATCTCTATGGCTACACCTTC	CASSLDHLYGYTF
-	TRBV28	-	TRBJ1-4	TGTGCCAGCGCACAGGGTGGTGGTGAAAAACTGTTTTTT	CASAQGGGEKLFF
TRBD1	TRBV29-1	-	TRBJ2-7	TGCAGCGTTCACCCCAGGGGGACGGCCGAGCAGTACTTC	CSVHPRGTAEQYF
-	TRBV5-5	-	TRBJ1-2	TGTGCCAGCAGCTTGGCCGGCAGTACTAACTATGGCTACACCTTC	CASSLAGSTNYGYTF
TRBD1	TRBV27	once	TRBJ1-6	TGTGCCAGCAGTCTCCGGGACAGGGTTTTAAAATCACCCCTCCACTTT	CASSLRDRVLKSPLHF
-	TRBV19	once	TRBJ2-7	TGTGCCAGTAGTGCCCCCAAGGGAATGTACGAGCAGTACTTC	CASSAPKGMYEQYF
-	TRBV27	-	TRBJ1-1	TGTGCCAGCAGTCCGATGGGTCTGAACACTGAAGCTTTCTTT	CASSPMGLNTEAFF
TRBD2	TRBV9	-	TRBJ2-7	TGTGCCAGCAGCGTAGGACTAGCGGGGTGGGAGCAGTACTTC	CASSVGLAGWEQYF
-	TRBV5-1	-	TRBJ2-7	TGCGCCAGCAGCACCGGACCGGAGCGGCTCTACGAGCAGTACTTC	CASSTGPERLYEQYF
-	TRBV5-1	-	TRBJ2-1	TGCGCCAGCCCCCCCGGGGGTTTTTTATACAATGAGCAGTTCTTC	CASPPGGFLYNEQFF
-	TRBV12-3/TRBV12-4	-	TRBJ1-2	TGTGCCAGCAGCGGAGGACAGAACTATGGCTACACCTTC	CASSGGQNYGYTF
-	TRBV7-6	-	TRBJ1-5	TGTGCCAGCAGCCCAAGGACAGCAAAAAATCAGCCCCAGCATTTT	CASSPRTAKNQPQHF
-	TRBV5-1	-	TRBJ1-2	TGCGCCAGCAGCTCCAGAGAGAACTCGCCCCCCCAAGGCTATGGCTACACCTTC	CASSSRENSPPQGYGYTF
-	TRBV30	-	TRBJ1-5	TGTGCCTGGAGTGTACGGGGTCATCAGCCCCAGCATTTT	CAWSVRGHQPQHF
-	TRBV3-1/TRBV3-2	-	TRBJ2-1	TGTGCCAGCAGCCAAGAGGTCCAGTCTAAGCAGTTCTTC	CASSQEVQSKQFF
-	TRBV2	medium-sized	TRBJ1-2	TGTGCCAGCAGCCCGGGCCGCATCGGGGGCTACACCTTC	CASSPGRIGGYTF
-	TRBV9	-	TRBJ1-2	TGTGCCAGCAGCGTAGACGGCGGCTCCTATGGCTACACCTTC	CASSVDGGSYGYTF
-	TRBV7-2	-	TRBJ1-5	TGTGCCAGCAGCTTATATGGCCAGGACAATCAGCCCCAGCATTTT	CASSLYGQDNQPQHF
-	TRBV9	-	TRBJ2-7	TGTGCCAGCAGCCCCTGGAGGGATGGCGAGCAGTACTTC	CASSPWRDGEQYF
-	TRBV29-1	-	TRBJ1-2	TGCGGCACGGGGGGGTCTGGTGTTCCTGGCTACACCTTC	CGTGGSGVPGYTF
-	TRBV12-3/TRBV12-4	-	TRBJ1-1	TGTGCCAGCAGTTCCCGGACACCAAACAATGCTTTT	CASSSRTPNNAF